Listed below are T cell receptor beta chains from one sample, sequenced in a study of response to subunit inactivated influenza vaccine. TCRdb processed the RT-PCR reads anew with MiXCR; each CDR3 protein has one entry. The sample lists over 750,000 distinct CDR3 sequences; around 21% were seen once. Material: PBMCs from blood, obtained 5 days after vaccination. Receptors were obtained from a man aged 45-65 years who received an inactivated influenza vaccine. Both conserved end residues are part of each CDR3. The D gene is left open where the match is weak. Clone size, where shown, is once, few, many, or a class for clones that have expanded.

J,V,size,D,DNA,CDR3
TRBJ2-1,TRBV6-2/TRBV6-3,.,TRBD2,TGTGCCAGCAGTTACCGACTAGCGGGGGGCCACGGAAGATACAATGAGCAGTTCTTC,CASSYRLAGGHGRYNEQFF
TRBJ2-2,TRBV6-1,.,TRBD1,TGTGCCAGCTGTGACAGGGGGCGCGGAACCGGGGAGCTGTTTTTT,CASCDRGRGTGELFF
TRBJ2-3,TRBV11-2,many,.,TGTGCCAGCAGCTTAGTTCCACAGGGCTTACGGAATACGCAGTATTTT,CASSLVPQGLRNTQYF
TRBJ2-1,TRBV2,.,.,TGTGCCACCCCGGGGAGCGGCAATGAGCAGTTCTTC,CATPGSGNEQFF
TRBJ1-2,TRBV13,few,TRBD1,TGTGCCAGCAGCTCGACAGGGACGGGCTATGGCTACACCTTC,CASSSTGTGYGYTF
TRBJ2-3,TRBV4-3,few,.,TGCGCCAGCAGCCAAGAGGGCAGAAGCACAGATACGCAGTATTTT,CASSQEGRSTDTQYF
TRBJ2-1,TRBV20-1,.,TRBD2,TGCAGTGCGTGGACTAGCGGGAGTATTAATGAGCAGTTCTTC,CSAWTSGSINEQFF
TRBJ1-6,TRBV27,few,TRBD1,TGTGCCAGCAGTCCGGACAGGATCAATTCACCCCTCCACTTT,CASSPDRINSPLHF
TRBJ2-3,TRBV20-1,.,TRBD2,TGCAGTGCTTGCCTAGCGGGACGGACAGATACGCAGTATTTT,CSACLAGRTDTQYF
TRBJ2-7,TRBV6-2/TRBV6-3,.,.,TGTGCCAGCAGTTTCAGGGGCCAGCTCTACGAGCAGTACTTC,CASSFRGQLYEQYF
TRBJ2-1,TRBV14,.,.,TGTGCCAGCAGCACAAAACACAGGTATTCCGCGGGACCTATCTCCTACAATGAGCAGTTCTTC,CASSTKHRYSAGPISYNEQFF
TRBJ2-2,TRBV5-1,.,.,TGCGCCAGCAGCTGGTCAGGGACCACCGGGGAGCTGTTTTTT,CASSWSGTTGELFF
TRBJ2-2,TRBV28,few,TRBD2,TGTGCCAGCAGTTCAAAAGAACGACTAGCGGGGAGGGAGCTGTTTTTT,CASSSKERLAGRELFF
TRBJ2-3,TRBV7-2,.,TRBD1,TGTGCCAGCAGCTTACGGCGGGACAGGGATACGCAGTATTTT,CASSLRRDRDTQYF
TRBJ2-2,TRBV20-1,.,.,TGCAGTGCCGATCAGGAGACTAGGGGTGCCGGGGAGCTGTTTTTT,CSADQETRGAGELFF
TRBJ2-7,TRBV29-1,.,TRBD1,TGCAGCGTTGCCGGACAGGCTTACGAGCAGTACTTC,CSVAGQAYEQYF
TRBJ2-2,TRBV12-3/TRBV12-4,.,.,TGTGCCAGCAGCTCGTGGCGGCTATCGAACACCGGGGAGCTGTTTTTT,CASSSWRLSNTGELFF
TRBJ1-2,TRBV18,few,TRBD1,TGTGCCAGCTCACCACCGATGGGGACAGGGAACTATGGCTACACCTTC,CASSPPMGTGNYGYTF
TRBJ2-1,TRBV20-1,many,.,TGCAGTGCTAAGAGGAATGAGCAGTTCTTC,CSAKRNEQFF
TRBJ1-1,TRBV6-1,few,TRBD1,TGTGCCAGCAGGGGGGACAGCAACACTGAAGCTTTCTTT,CASRGDSNTEAFF
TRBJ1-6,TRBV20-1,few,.,TGCAGTGCTAGAAAGACAGGAACTAATTCACCCCTCCACTTT,CSARKTGTNSPLHF
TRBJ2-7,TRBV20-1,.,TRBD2,TGCAGTGCTAGACTTGTACCGGGACTAGCGGGACCCTACGAGCAGTACTTC,CSARLVPGLAGPYEQYF
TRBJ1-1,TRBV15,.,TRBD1,TGTGCCACCAGAAGCCCGACAGGGGTGAACACTGAAGCTTTCTTT,CATRSPTGVNTEAFF
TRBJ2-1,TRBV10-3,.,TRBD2,TGTGCCATCAGCAGCGGGGACTACAATGAGCAGTTCTTC,CAISSGDYNEQFF
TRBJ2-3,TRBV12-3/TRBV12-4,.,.,TGTGCCAGCAGTACAAGAGGGGGGGTTGGTACGCAGTATTTT,CASSTRGGVGTQYF
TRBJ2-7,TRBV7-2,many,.,TGTGCCAGCAGCCCAGGGTACTCCTACGAGCAGTACTTC,CASSPGYSYEQYF
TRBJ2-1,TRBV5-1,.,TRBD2,TGCGCCAGCAGCTTGCCGCGGGAGACCTCCTACAATGAGCAGTTCTTC,CASSLPRETSYNEQFF
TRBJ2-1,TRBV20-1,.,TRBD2,TGCAGCGCTAGGGCGCTATCTAGCGGCAGCTCCTACAATGAGCAGTTCTTC,CSARALSSGSSYNEQFF
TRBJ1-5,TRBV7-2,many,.,TGTGCCAGCAGCCAAGATAGCAATCAGCCCCAGCATTTT,CASSQDSNQPQHF
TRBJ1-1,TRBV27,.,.,TGTGCCAGCAGTCACAGGAACACTGAAGCTTTCTTT,CASSHRNTEAFF
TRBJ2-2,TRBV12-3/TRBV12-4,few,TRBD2,TGTGCCAGCAGTTCCGGACTAGCGGGGGGAATCTACACCGGGGAGCTGTTTTTT,CASSSGLAGGIYTGELFF
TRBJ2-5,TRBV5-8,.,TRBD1,TGTGCCAGCGGACCCAGGGGACAGCAAGAGACCCAGTACTTC,CASGPRGQQETQYF
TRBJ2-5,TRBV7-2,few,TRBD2,TGTGCCAGCAGCCAGGGACTAGCGGGGGGGCAAGAGACCCAGTACTTC,CASSQGLAGGQETQYF
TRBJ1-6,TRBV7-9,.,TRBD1,TGTGCCAGCAGCTGGGGACAGGGGAATTCACCCCTCCACTTT,CASSWGQGNSPLHF
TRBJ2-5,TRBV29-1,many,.,TGCAGCGTTGTCACCTGGCAGGGGGAGACCCAGTACTTC,CSVVTWQGETQYF
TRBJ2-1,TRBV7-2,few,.,TGTGCCAGCACCATGGGACTTGAAAACAATGAGCAGTTCTTC,CASTMGLENNEQFF
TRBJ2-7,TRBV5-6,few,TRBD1,TGTGCCAGCAGCAGAAGATCCGGGACAGACTACGAGCAGTACTTC,CASSRRSGTDYEQYF
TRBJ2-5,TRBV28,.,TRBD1,TGTGCCAGCAGTCTGACCTCCGGGACAGGGCAAGAGACCCAGTACTTC,CASSLTSGTGQETQYF
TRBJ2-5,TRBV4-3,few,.,TGCGCCAGCAGCAAGGGAAGCAAGGAGACCCAGTACTTC,CASSKGSKETQYF
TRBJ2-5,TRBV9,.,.,TGTGCCAGCAGCGTAGCGTGGCAGGGCCAAGAGACCCAGTACTTC,CASSVAWQGQETQYF
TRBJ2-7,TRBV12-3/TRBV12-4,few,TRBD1,TGTGCCAGCAGTTTAGCTGCGGACAGGGGGGACGAGCAGTACTTC,CASSLAADRGDEQYF
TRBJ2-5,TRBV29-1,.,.,TGCAGCGTTGCGGGGAGATTCCAAGAGACCCAGTACTTC,CSVAGRFQETQYF
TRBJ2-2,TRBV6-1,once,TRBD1,TGTGCCAGCAAACATGGACAGGGGGCCTTCACCGGGGAGCTGTTTTTT,CASKHGQGAFTGELFF
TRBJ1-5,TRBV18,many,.,TGCGCCAGCAGCCCAGGGACGAATCAGCCCCAGCATTTT,CASSPGTNQPQHF
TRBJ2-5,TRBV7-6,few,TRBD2,TGTGCCAGCAGCTTAGTGACTAGCGGGGGGGTCGGGGAGACCCAGTACTTC,CASSLVTSGGVGETQYF
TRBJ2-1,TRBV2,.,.,TGTGCCAGCAACCGCCGGTCGGGCTTGGACTCCTACAATGAGCAGTTCTTC,CASNRRSGLDSYNEQFF
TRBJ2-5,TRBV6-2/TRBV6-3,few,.,TGTGCCAGCAGTTACTCGGAAACTAGCACTGAGACCCAGTACTTC,CASSYSETSTETQYF
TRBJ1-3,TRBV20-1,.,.,TGCAGTGCTAGGCACCCAGGCTCTGGAAACACCATATATTTT,CSARHPGSGNTIYF
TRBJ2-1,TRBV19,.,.,TGTGCCAGTAGTGGACCGTCGGGCCCCTACTCCTACAATGAGCAGTTCTTC,CASSGPSGPYSYNEQFF
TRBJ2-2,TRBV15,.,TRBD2,TGTGCCACTCCCGGGACTAGCCCTACGAACACCGGGGAGCTGTTTTTT,CATPGTSPTNTGELFF
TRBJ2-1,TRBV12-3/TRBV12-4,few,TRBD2,TGTGCCAGCAGTTTTAGACTAGCCGGGGATGAGCAGTTCTTC,CASSFRLAGDEQFF
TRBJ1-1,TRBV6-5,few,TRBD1,TGTGCCAGCAGTTGGAGGGGGCGGGGGACTGAAGCTTTCTTT,CASSWRGRGTEAFF